A selection of T cell receptor beta chains follows, all from one sample in a study of cytomegalovirus exposure and HLA in healthy donors. Sequenced by immunoSEQ multiplex PCR; TCRdb stores in-frame clones only, minus some. Of about 140,000 clones listed, roughly 65% are singletons. The specimen sequenced was PBMCs. These receptors came from a woman in her 30s in good health and CMV-seronegative. Both conserved end residues are part of each CDR3. Fields, in order: clone size, J gene, D gene, V gene, CDR3 DNA, CDR3 protein. A D gene is named only where the DNA matches it firmly. Some rows mark clone size as missing; the rest say once, few, many or name a class of expanded clone.

clone_size: NA
j_call: TRBJ1-1
d_call: NA
v_call: TRBV6-5
cdr3_nt: TGTGCCAGCAGTTACGGGCAGTTGAACACTGAAGCTTTCTTT
cdr3_aa: CASSYGQLNTEAFF

clone_size: NA
j_call: TRBJ2-3
d_call: TRBD2
v_call: TRBV7-8
cdr3_nt: TGTGCCAGCAGGCAACCAAGCGGGGGGTCTTGGGATTTT
cdr3_aa: CASRQPSGGSWDF

clone_size: NA
j_call: TRBJ2-7
d_call: NA
v_call: TRBV4-2
cdr3_nt: TGTGCCAGCAGCCAAGATGATAAGCGACCCCTGAACTTC
cdr3_aa: CASSQDDKRPLNF

clone_size: NA
j_call: TRBJ1-1
d_call: TRBD1
v_call: TRBV5-1
cdr3_nt: TGCGCCAGCACCGCGACAGGGGTGGACACTGAAGCTTTCTTT
cdr3_aa: CASTATGVDTEAFF

clone_size: NA
j_call: TRBJ2-3
d_call: NA
v_call: TRBV7-2
cdr3_nt: TGTGCCAGCAGCTTAGCTAGTCAGGCAATCAAGTATTTT
cdr3_aa: CASSLASQAIKYF

clone_size: NA
j_call: TRBJ1-1
d_call: NA
v_call: TRBV7-8
cdr3_nt: TGTGCCAGCAGCTCCAGGGCACTCAAGGGTCCTACCACTGAAGCTTTCTTT
cdr3_aa: CASSSRALKGPTTEAFF

clone_size: NA
j_call: TRBJ1-1
d_call: TRBD1
v_call: TRBV28
cdr3_nt: TGTGCCAGCAGCACCCGGGACAGGAACACTGAAGCTTTCTTT
cdr3_aa: CASSTRDRNTEAFF

clone_size: NA
j_call: TRBJ2-2
d_call: TRBD1
v_call: TRBV30
cdr3_nt: TGTGCCTGGAGTGTGACAGGGGCCGGGGAGCTGTTTTTT
cdr3_aa: CAWSVTGAGELFF

clone_size: NA
j_call: TRBJ1-4
d_call: NA
v_call: TRBV7-8
cdr3_nt: TGTGCCAGCAGCTTAGCTTTCGATCAGGGGAGGGCTAATGAAAAACTGTTTTTT
cdr3_aa: CASSLAFDQGRANEKLFF

clone_size: few
j_call: TRBJ2-1
d_call: TRBD1
v_call: TRBV6-5
cdr3_nt: TGTGCCAGCAGTCGCCGACAGGGTGAAGAGCAGTTCTTC
cdr3_aa: CASSRRQGEEQFF

clone_size: NA
j_call: TRBJ1-3
d_call: NA
v_call: TRBV5-4
cdr3_nt: TGTGCCAGCAGCTTAACAGGCTCTGGAAACACCATATATTTT
cdr3_aa: CASSLTGSGNTIYF

clone_size: NA
j_call: TRBJ1-1
d_call: NA
v_call: TRBV27
cdr3_nt: TGTGCCAGCAGTCCTCAATCCGGGATTAACACTGAAGCTTTCTTT
cdr3_aa: CASSPQSGINTEAFF

clone_size: NA
j_call: TRBJ1-4
d_call: TRBD1
v_call: TRBV10-3
cdr3_nt: TGTGCCATCGGCGCGGGACAGGGGAATGAAAAACTGTTTTTT
cdr3_aa: CAIGAGQGNEKLFF

clone_size: NA
j_call: TRBJ1-2
d_call: NA
v_call: TRBV30
cdr3_nt: TGTGCCTGGAGCCACTCAGCAGGCTATGGCTACACCTTC
cdr3_aa: CAWSHSAGYGYTF

clone_size: NA
j_call: TRBJ2-1
d_call: TRBD1
v_call: TRBV5-4
cdr3_nt: TGTGCCAGCAGCTTGGGCGCCGGGACAGGGGGCAATGAGCAGTTCTTC
cdr3_aa: CASSLGAGTGGNEQFF

clone_size: few
j_call: TRBJ1-1
d_call: NA
v_call: TRBV19
cdr3_nt: TGTGCCAGTAGTATCCCAGGGCAGAACACTGAAGCTTTCTTT
cdr3_aa: CASSIPGQNTEAFF

clone_size: NA
j_call: TRBJ2-3
d_call: NA
v_call: TRBV6-5
cdr3_nt: TGTGCCAGCAGTTATTCCGGACTGACGACAGATACGCAGTATTTT
cdr3_aa: CASSYSGLTTDTQYF

clone_size: NA
j_call: TRBJ1-1
d_call: TRBD1
v_call: TRBV14
cdr3_nt: TGTGCCAGCAGCCAAGAGGCCTACAGGGGAAGAGGGGCTGAAGCTTTCTTT
cdr3_aa: CASSQEAYRGRGAEAFF

clone_size: NA
j_call: TRBJ1-6
d_call: NA
v_call: TRBV28
cdr3_nt: TGTGCCAGCAGTCCCGACGGAGAGAAGTCGGATTCACCCCTCCACTTT
cdr3_aa: CASSPDGEKSDSPLHF

clone_size: NA
j_call: TRBJ1-2
d_call: NA
v_call: TRBV7-2
cdr3_nt: TGTGCCAGCAGCTTAGGCCCAGGGGACAACTATGGCTACACCTTC
cdr3_aa: CASSLGPGDNYGYTF

clone_size: NA
j_call: TRBJ2-3
d_call: NA
v_call: TRBV30
cdr3_nt: TGTGCCTGGGGACAGAAAGGGGCAGATACGCAGTATTTT
cdr3_aa: CAWGQKGADTQYF

clone_size: NA
j_call: TRBJ1-1
d_call: TRBD1
v_call: TRBV5-1
cdr3_nt: TGCGCCAGCAGCTGGACGGGACAGGGAGAAGCTTTCTTT
cdr3_aa: CASSWTGQGEAFF

clone_size: NA
j_call: TRBJ2-7
d_call: TRBD2
v_call: TRBV28
cdr3_nt: TGTGCCAGCAGTTCAAGGCTAGCGGGAGATTCCTACGAGCAGTACTTC
cdr3_aa: CASSSRLAGDSYEQYF

clone_size: once
j_call: TRBJ1-5
d_call: TRBD1
v_call: TRBV2
cdr3_nt: TGTGCCAGCAGCCAACAGGGGGGGGGTCAGCCCCAGCATTTT
cdr3_aa: CASSQQGGGQPQHF

clone_size: NA
j_call: TRBJ2-1
d_call: NA
v_call: TRBV9
cdr3_nt: TGTGCCAGCAGCCCCCGGACTGGATCCTACAATGAGCAGTTCTTC
cdr3_aa: CASSPRTGSYNEQFF

clone_size: NA
j_call: TRBJ1-2
d_call: NA
v_call: TRBV30
cdr3_nt: TGTGCCTGGAGTGCCGGCGGAAACTATGGCTACACCTTC
cdr3_aa: CAWSAGGNYGYTF

clone_size: NA
j_call: TRBJ1-1
d_call: TRBD1
v_call: TRBV6-5
cdr3_nt: TGTGCCAGCAGTAAGACAGGGGATGGGAACACTGAAGCTTTCTTT
cdr3_aa: CASSKTGDGNTEAFF

clone_size: NA
j_call: TRBJ2-2
d_call: NA
v_call: TRBV21-1
cdr3_nt: TGTGCCAGCAGCAAAAAGGGACTAGCGGGCAGGTCCGGGGAGCTGTTTTTT
cdr3_aa: CASSKKGLAGRSGELFF

clone_size: NA
j_call: TRBJ2-2
d_call: TRBD1
v_call: TRBV28
cdr3_nt: TGTGCCAGCAGTTTATACAGGGGGCGCAAGGGGGACACCGGGGAGCTGTTTTTT
cdr3_aa: CASSLYRGRKGDTGELFF

clone_size: NA
j_call: TRBJ1-1
d_call: NA
v_call: TRBV7-3
cdr3_nt: TGTGCCAGCAGCTTAATAGGCGGGCGGTCGGGCACTGAAGCTTTCTTT
cdr3_aa: CASSLIGGRSGTEAFF

clone_size: few
j_call: TRBJ2-1
d_call: NA
v_call: TRBV5-1
cdr3_nt: TGCGCCAGCAGCCCTATCAGGGGAAGTAATGAGCAGTTCTTC
cdr3_aa: CASSPIRGSNEQFF

clone_size: NA
j_call: TRBJ2-5
d_call: NA
v_call: TRBV7-9
cdr3_nt: TGTGCCAGCAGCTCCTCCCGGGTAGTGAAGACCCAGTACTTC
cdr3_aa: CASSSSRVVKTQYF

clone_size: NA
j_call: TRBJ1-1
d_call: NA
v_call: TRBV5-1
cdr3_nt: TGCGCCAGCAGCCCAGAGACGGGTGAAGCTTTCTTT
cdr3_aa: CASSPETGEAFF

clone_size: NA
j_call: TRBJ2-7
d_call: NA
v_call: TRBV28
cdr3_nt: TGTGCCAGCAGTTATCCCGGTACCTACGAGCAGTACTTC
cdr3_aa: CASSYPGTYEQYF

clone_size: few
j_call: TRBJ2-1
d_call: TRBD2
v_call: TRBV7-2
cdr3_nt: TGTGCCAGCAGCTTAGACGGGGGACTAGCGGGTCGTGAGCAGTTCTTC
cdr3_aa: CASSLDGGLAGREQFF

clone_size: once
j_call: TRBJ1-1
d_call: NA
v_call: TRBV6-6
cdr3_nt: TGTGCCAGCATCTACTGGGGGGTAATGAACACTGAAGCTTTCTTT
cdr3_aa: CASIYWGVMNTEAFF

clone_size: NA
j_call: TRBJ1-2
d_call: NA
v_call: TRBV18
cdr3_nt: TGTGCCAGCGCCCTCGAGGCCTATGGCTACACCTTC
cdr3_aa: CASALEAYGYTF

clone_size: once
j_call: TRBJ2-3
d_call: TRBD2
v_call: TRBV19
cdr3_nt: TGTGCCAGTGCGTCAGGCGGGGGGGCGACAGATACGCAGTATTTT
cdr3_aa: CASASGGGATDTQYF

clone_size: NA
j_call: TRBJ1-5
d_call: TRBD1
v_call: TRBV5-1
cdr3_nt: TGCGCCAGCAGCGACGGACAGGGTCCCTATCAGCCCCAGCATTTT
cdr3_aa: CASSDGQGPYQPQHF

clone_size: few
j_call: TRBJ2-2
d_call: TRBD1
v_call: TRBV7-9
cdr3_nt: TGTTCCAGCATCCGTTGGACAGGGGCCCTCGGGTCGAAGCTGTTTTTT
cdr3_aa: CSSIRWTGALGSKLFF

clone_size: NA
j_call: TRBJ2-5
d_call: NA
v_call: TRBV6-5
cdr3_nt: TGTGCCAGCAGTTATAAGGCTAGCTCAGGGACCCAGTACTTC
cdr3_aa: CASSYKASSGTQYF

clone_size: NA
j_call: TRBJ2-7
d_call: TRBD1
v_call: TRBV7-3
cdr3_nt: TGTGCCAGCAGCTTCCTGGACAGGGCCTCCTACGAGCAGTACTTC
cdr3_aa: CASSFLDRASYEQYF

clone_size: NA
j_call: TRBJ1-2
d_call: NA
v_call: TRBV29-1
cdr3_nt: TGCAGCGTTGGTCAGCGTAGTGGCTACACCTTC
cdr3_aa: CSVGQRSGYTF

clone_size: NA
j_call: TRBJ2-7
d_call: TRBD2
v_call: TRBV27
cdr3_nt: TGTGCCAGCAGTTTGGGCGGGAGCTCCTACGAGCAGTACTTC
cdr3_aa: CASSLGGSSYEQYF

clone_size: NA
j_call: TRBJ2-1
d_call: TRBD1
v_call: TRBV5-5
cdr3_nt: TGTGCCAGCAGCCCAGGCCGGGACAGTACCTACAATGAGCAGTTCTTC
cdr3_aa: CASSPGRDSTYNEQFF

clone_size: NA
j_call: TRBJ2-3
d_call: NA
v_call: TRBV7-2
cdr3_nt: TGTGCCAACGGAGCCCGAGCCCCAGATACGCAGTATTTT
cdr3_aa: CANGARAPDTQYF

clone_size: once
j_call: TRBJ2-3
d_call: NA
v_call: TRBV5-1
cdr3_nt: TGCGCCAGCAGCTTGGTGGCCCCCAGGGGCACAGATACGCAGTATTTT
cdr3_aa: CASSLVAPRGTDTQYF

clone_size: NA
j_call: TRBJ2-2
d_call: NA
v_call: TRBV9
cdr3_nt: TGTGCCAGCAGCGCGAGGAGGGCCGCCGGGGAGCTGTTTTTT
cdr3_aa: CASSARRAAGELFF

clone_size: NA
j_call: TRBJ1-4
d_call: NA
v_call: TRBV6-5
cdr3_nt: TGTGCCAGCAGTTACTCGCGGGAAGGAGAAAAACTGTTTTTT
cdr3_aa: CASSYSREGEKLFF

clone_size: few
j_call: TRBJ2-5
d_call: TRBD2
v_call: TRBV2
cdr3_nt: TGTGCCAGCACTTTCTCGACTAGCGGCACGGAGACCCAGTACTTC
cdr3_aa: CASTFSTSGTETQYF

clone_size: NA
j_call: TRBJ2-7
d_call: TRBD1
v_call: TRBV6-1
cdr3_nt: TGTGCCAGCAGTCCCCCCGGACAGGGTGAGCAGTACTTC
cdr3_aa: CASSPPGQGEQYF

clone_size: NA
j_call: TRBJ2-1
d_call: TRBD1
v_call: TRBV7-9
cdr3_nt: TGTGCCGGACAGGGGGATCGATCCTACAATGAGCAGTTCTTC
cdr3_aa: CAGQGDRSYNEQFF

clone_size: NA
j_call: TRBJ1-1
d_call: NA
v_call: TRBV6-5
cdr3_nt: TGTGCCAGCAACTCCCTACTTCAGCGGAACACTGAAGCTTTCTTT
cdr3_aa: CASNSLLQRNTEAFF

clone_size: NA
j_call: TRBJ1-5
d_call: NA
v_call: TRBV15
cdr3_nt: TGTGCCACCAGCAGAGGGGGCACCAATCAGCCCCAGCATTTT
cdr3_aa: CATSRGGTNQPQHF

clone_size: NA
j_call: TRBJ2-5
d_call: NA
v_call: TRBV6-5
cdr3_nt: TGTGCCAGCAGTCGGATACAGCTCCAAGAGACCCAGTACTTC
cdr3_aa: CASSRIQLQETQYF